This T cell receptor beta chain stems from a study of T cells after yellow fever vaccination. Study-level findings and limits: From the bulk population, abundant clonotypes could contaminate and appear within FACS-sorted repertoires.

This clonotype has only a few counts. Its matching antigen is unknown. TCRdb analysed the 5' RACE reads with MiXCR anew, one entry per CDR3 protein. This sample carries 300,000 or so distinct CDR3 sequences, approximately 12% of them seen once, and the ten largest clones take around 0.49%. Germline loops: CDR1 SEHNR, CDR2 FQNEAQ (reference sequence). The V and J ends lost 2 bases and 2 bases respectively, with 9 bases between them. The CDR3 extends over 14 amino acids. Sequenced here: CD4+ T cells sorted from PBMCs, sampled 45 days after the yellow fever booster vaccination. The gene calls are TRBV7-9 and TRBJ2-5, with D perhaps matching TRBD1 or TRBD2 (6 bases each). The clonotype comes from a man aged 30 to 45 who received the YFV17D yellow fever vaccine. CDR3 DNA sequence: TGTGCCAGCAGCTTACGGGGGCGGCAAGAGACCCAGTACTTC. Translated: CASSLRGRQETQYF.